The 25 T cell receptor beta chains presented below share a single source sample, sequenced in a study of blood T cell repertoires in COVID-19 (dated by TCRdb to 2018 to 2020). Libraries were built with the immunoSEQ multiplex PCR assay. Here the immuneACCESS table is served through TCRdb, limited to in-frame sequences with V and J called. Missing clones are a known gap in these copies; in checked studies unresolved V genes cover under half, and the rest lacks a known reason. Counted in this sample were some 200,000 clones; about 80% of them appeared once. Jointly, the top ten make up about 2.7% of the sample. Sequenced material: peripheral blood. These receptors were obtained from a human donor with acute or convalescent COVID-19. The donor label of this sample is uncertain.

The CDR3 reads CAREGAGLDEQFF. In nucleotides, the CDR3 is TGTGCCAGGGAGGGGGCGGGGCTCGATGAGCAGTTCTTC. The genes are TRBV19 and TRBJ2-1, with D maybe TRBD1 (7 bases). The CDR3 totals 13 residues. Trimming removed 9 bases from V and 8 bases from J, with 17 bases in between. Germline CDR1 LNHDA, CDR2 SQIVND (reference sequence).

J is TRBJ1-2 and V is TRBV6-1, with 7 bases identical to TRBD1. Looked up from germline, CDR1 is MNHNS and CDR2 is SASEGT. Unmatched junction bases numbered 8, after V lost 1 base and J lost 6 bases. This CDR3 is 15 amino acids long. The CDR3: CASSEEGRGWNGYTF. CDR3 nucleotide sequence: TGTGCCAGCAGTGAAGAAGGCAGGGGGTGGAATGGCTACACCTTC.

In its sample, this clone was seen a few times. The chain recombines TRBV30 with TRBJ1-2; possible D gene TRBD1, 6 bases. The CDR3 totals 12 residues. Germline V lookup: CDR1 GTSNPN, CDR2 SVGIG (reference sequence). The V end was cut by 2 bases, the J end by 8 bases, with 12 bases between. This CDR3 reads CAWSTQGGGYTF. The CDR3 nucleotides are TGTGCCTGGAGTACACAGGGAGGGGGCTACACCTTC.

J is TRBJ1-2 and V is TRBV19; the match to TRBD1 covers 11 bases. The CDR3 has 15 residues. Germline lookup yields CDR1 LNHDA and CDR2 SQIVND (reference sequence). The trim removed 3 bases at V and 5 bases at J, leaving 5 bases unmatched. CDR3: CASSIRDRGEYGYTF. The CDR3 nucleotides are TGTGCCAGTAGTATCCGGGACAGGGGGGAATATGGCTACACCTTC.

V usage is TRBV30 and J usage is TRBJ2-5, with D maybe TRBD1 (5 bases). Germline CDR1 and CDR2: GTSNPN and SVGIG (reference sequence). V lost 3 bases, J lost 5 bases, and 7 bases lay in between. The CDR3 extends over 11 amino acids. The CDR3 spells CAWRGVETQYF. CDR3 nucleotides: TGTGCCTGGAGAGGGGTGGAGACCCAGTACTTC. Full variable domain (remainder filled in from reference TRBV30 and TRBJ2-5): SQTIHQWPATLVQPVGSPLSLECTVEGTSNPNLYWYRQAAGRGLQLLFYSVGIGQISSEVPQNLSASRPQDRQFILSSKKLLLSDSGFYLCAWRGVETQYFGPGTRLLVL.

CDR3 nucleotides: TGTGCCAGTACCCCAAACGTAAGGCGGCCTTTAGACTCTAATGAAAAACTGTTTTTT. This encodes CASTPNVRRPLDSNEKLFF. This rearrangement joins TRBV19 to TRBJ1-4; D is uncertain. The CDR3 is 19 amino acids. The germline gives CDR1 LNHDA, CDR2 SQIVND (reference sequence). V lost 7 bases to trimming and J lost 3 bases, with 27 bases between them.

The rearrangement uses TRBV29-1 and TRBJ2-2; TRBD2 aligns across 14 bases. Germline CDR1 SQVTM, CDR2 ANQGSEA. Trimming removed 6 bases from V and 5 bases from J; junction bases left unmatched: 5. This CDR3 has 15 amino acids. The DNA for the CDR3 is TGCAGCGTGACGACTAGCGGGAGGGCGACCGGGGAGCTGTTTTTT. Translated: CSVTTSGRATGELFF.

DNA of the CDR3: TGTGCCAGCAGCCCCACTAGCGGGGGGACAGGAGAGACCCAGTACTTC. Its protein is CASSPTSGGTGETQYF. This chain joins TRBV9 and TRBJ2-5; 12 bases line up with TRBD2. This CDR3 has 16 residues. Per germline, CDR1 SGDLS and CDR2 YYNGEE. Trimming at V came to 4 bases and at J to 4 bases, leaving 8 bases not matched to a gene.

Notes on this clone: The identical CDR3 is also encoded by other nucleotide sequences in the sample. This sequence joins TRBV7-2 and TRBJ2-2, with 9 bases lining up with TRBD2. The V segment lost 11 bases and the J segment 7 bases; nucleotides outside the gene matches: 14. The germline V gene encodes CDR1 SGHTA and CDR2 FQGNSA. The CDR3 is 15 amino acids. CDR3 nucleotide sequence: TGTGCCTCTGGGGGAGCGGGGGGTCCTGGCGGGGAGCTGTTTTTT. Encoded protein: CASGGAGGPGGELFF.

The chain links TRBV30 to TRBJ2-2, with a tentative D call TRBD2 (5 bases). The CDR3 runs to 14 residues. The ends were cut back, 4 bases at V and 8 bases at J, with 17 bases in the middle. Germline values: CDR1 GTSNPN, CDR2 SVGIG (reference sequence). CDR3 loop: CAWMVLEGRGELFF. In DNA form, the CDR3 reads TGTGCCTGGATGGTGCTAGAGGGAAGGGGGGAGCTGTTTTTT.

The CDR3 spells CASSQDILAGRGAQYF. The CDR3 DNA sequence: TGTGCCAGCAGCCAAGATATCCTAGCGGGACGGGGGGCGCAGTACTTC. V is TRBV3-1 (or the pseudogene TRBV3-2) and J is TRBJ2-7, with 9 bases matching TRBD2. CDR1 is LGHDT and CDR2 is YNNKEL in the germline V gene (reference sequence). The CDR3 length is 16 residues. J was trimmed by 9 bases and V by 0 bases; bases with no gene match: 12.

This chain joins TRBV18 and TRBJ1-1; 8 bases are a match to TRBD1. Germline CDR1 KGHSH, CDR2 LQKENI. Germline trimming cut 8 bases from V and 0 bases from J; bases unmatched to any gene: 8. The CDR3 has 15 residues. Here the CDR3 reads CASTGQGALNTEAFF. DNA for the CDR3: TGTGCCAGCACCGGACAGGGAGCCTTGAACACTGAAGCTTTCTTT. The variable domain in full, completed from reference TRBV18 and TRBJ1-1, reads NAGVMQNPRHLVRRRGQEARLRCSPMKGHSHVYWYRQLPEEGLKFMVYLQKENIIDESGMPKERFSAEFPKEGPSILRIQQVVRGDSAAYFCASTGQGALNTEAFFGQGTRLTVV.

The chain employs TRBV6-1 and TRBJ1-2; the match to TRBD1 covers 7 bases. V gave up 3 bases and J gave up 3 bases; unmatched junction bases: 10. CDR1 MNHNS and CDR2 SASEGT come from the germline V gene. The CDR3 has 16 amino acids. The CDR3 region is CASSEPTGWSHYGYTF. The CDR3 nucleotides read TGTGCCAGCAGTGAGCCGACAGGGTGGTCTCACTATGGCTACACCTTC.

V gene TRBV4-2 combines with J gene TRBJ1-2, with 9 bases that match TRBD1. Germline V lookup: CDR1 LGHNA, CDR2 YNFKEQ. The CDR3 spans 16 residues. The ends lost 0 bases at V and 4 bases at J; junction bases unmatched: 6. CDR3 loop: CASSQDAGQGRYGYTF. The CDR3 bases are TGTGCCAGCAGCCAAGATGCGGGACAGGGACGCTATGGCTACACCTTC.

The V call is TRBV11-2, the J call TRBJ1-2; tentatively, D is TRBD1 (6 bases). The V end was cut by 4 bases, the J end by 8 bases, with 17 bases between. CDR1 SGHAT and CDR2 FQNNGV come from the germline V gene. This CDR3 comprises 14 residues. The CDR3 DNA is TGTGCCAGCAGCTCCCCCGAGGCCAGGGGCGGCTACACCTTC. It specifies CASSSPEARGGYTF.

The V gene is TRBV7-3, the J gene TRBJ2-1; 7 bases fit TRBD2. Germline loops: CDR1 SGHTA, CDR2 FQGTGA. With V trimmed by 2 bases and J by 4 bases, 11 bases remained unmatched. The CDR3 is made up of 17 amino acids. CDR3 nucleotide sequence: TGTGCCAGCAGCTTACGGGCGGGAGTCTCGGGGTACAATGAGCAGTTCTTC. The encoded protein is CASSLRAGVSGYNEQFF.

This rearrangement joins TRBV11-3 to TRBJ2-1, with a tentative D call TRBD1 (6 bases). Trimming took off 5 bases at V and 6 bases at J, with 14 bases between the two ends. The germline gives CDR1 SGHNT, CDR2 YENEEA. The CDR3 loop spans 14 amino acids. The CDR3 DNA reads TGTGCCAGCAGCCCCCGGCTAGGGGGCAATGAGCAGTTCTTC. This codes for CASSPRLGGNEQFF.

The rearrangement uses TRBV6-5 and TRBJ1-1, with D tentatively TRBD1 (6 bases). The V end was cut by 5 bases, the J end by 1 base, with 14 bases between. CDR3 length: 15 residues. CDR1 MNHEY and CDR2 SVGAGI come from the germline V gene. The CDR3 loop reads CASSRDTYSNTEAFF. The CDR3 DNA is TGTGCCAGCAGTAGGGACACCTACTCGAACACTGAAGCTTTCTTT.

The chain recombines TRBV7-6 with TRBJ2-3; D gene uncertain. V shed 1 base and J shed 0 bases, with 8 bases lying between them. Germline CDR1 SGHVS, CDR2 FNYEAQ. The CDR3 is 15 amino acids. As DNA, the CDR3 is TGTGCCAGCAGCTTAGATCAAACTAGCACAGATACGCAGTATTTT. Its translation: CASSLDQTSTDTQYF.

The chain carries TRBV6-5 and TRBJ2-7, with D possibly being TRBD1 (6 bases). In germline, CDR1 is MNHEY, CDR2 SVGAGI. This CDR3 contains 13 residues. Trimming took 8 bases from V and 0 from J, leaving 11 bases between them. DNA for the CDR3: TGTGCCAGCGACAGGTCCAGCTCCTACGAGCAGTACTTC. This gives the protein CASDRSSSYEQYF.

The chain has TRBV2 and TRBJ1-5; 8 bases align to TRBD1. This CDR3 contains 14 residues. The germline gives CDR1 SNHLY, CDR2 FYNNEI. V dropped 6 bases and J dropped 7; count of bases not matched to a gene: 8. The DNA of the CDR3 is TGTGCCAGCAGCGGACAGGGTGTTAGGCAGCCCCAGCATTTT. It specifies CASSGQGVRQPQHF. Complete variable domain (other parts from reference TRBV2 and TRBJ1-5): EPEVTQTPSHQVTQMGQEVILRCVPISNHLYFYWYRQILGQKVEFLVSFYNNEISEKSEIFDDQFSVERPDGSNFTLKIRSTKLEDSAMYFCASSGQGVRQPQHFGDGTRLSIL.

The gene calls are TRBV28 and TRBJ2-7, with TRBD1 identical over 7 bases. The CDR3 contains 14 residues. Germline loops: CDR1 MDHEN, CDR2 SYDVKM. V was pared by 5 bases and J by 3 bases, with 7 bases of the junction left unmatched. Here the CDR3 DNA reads TGTGCCAGCAGTCCCCCGGGACAGAGCTACGAGCAGTACTTC. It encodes CASSPPGQSYEQYF.

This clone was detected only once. CDR3 protein: CASAGTANTEAFF. The CDR3 DNA reads as TGTGCCAGTGCCGGGACAGCGAACACTGAAGCTTTCTTT. This chain uses TRBV28 with TRBJ1-1; 7 bases map to TRBD1. The CDR3 totals 13 residues. V was clipped by 9 bases and J by 1 base; unmatched bases: 5. The germline CDR1 and CDR2 sequences are MDHEN and SYDVKM.

In DNA, the CDR3 is TGTGCCAGCAGCACGTCAGGGACAGGGGTCGGCTACACCTTC. This encodes CASSTSGTGVGYTF. The chain recombines TRBV25-1 with TRBJ1-2; 10 nucleotides match TRBD1. J lost 8 bases, V lost 6 bases, and 9 bases had no gene match. The CDR3 has 14 residues. Germline assignment: CDR1 MGHDK and CDR2 SYGVNS.

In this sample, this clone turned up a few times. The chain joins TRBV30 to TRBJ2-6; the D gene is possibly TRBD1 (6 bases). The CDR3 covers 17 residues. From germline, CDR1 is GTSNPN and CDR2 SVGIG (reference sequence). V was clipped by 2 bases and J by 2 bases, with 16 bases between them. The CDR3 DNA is TGTGCCTGGAGTAGGGTCAGGGGACAAACTGGGGCCAACGTCCTGACTTTC. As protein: CAWSRVRGQTGANVLTF.